This T cell receptor beta chain is from a study of blood T cells in healthy people across ages. This clonotype has a handful of counts. Alongside a J-beta primer mix, a sample-barcoded 5' primer served in a second PCR lasting 7 to 11 cycles. Each CDR3 protein gets one entry after TCRdb re-called the 5' RACE reads with MiXCR. The sample includes approximately 1,000,000 distinct CDR3 sequences, more than 35% of them seen just once. CDR1 is SGHTA, CDR2 FQGNSA, per germline. The CDR3 runs to 15 residues. Trimming removed 5 bases from V and 3 bases from J, with 17 bases in between. Donor samples were obtained from healthy Caucasian individuals from Russia, aged 6 to 90.

This clonotype was obtained from a woman aged 60-75 years in good health. The chain couples TRBV7-2 to TRBJ2-7; no clear D gene. Sequencing was carried out using blood. CDR3 sequence: CASSGQPGGIYEQYF. The CDR3 nucleotides read TGTGCCAGCAGCGGCCAGCCCGGTGGAATCTACGAGCAGTACTTC. The full variable domain, with the rest looked up from reference TRBV7-2 and TRBJ2-7, is GAGVSQSPSNKVTEKGKDVELRCDPISGHTALYWYRQSLGQGLEFLIYFQGNSAPDKSGLPSDRFSAERTGGSVSTLTIQRTQQEDSAVYLCASSGQPGGIYEQYFGPGTRLTVT.